This note documents a single T cell receptor (beta chain) sequence. This sample was included in a study of blood T cell repertoires in COVID-19. Across the whole study: Italy, Spain and the United States were the sources of the convalescent and acute COVID-19 samples.

Assay: immunoSEQ multiplex PCR; the TCRdb copy retains only in-frame clones and omits some. The sample has some 150,000 clones, approximately 89% seen once. Trimming removed 1 base from V and 5 bases from J; junction bases left unmatched: 8. The CDR3 totals 16 residues. Germline CDR1 SGHTA, CDR2 FQGNSA. Source material: peripheral blood. The receptor comes from a human donor in a cohort sampled during active COVID-19. The chain couples TRBV7-2 to TRBJ2-3; TRBD2 matches 8 bases. Written as DNA, the CDR3 is TGTGCCAGCAGCTTAGGTGGACGGGGGGGCGGAGATACGCAGTATTTT. It encodes CASSLGGRGGGDTQYF.